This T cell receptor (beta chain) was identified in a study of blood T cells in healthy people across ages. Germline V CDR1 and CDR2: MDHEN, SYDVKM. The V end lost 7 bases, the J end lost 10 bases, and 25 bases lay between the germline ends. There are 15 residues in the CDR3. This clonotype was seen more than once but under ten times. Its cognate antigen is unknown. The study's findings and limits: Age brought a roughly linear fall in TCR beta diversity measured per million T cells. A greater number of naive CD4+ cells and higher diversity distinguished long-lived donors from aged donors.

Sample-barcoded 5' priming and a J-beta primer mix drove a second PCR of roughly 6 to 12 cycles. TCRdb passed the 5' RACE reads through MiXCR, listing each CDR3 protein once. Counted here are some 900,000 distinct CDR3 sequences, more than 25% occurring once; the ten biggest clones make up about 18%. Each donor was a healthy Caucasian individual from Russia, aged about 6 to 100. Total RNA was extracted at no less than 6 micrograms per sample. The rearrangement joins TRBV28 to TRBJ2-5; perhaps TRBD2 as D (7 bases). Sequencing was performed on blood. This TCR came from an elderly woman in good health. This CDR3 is CASTSGGGGNRYQYF. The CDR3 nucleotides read TGTGCCAGCACCTCTGGTGGGGGGGGCAACCGGTACCAGTACTTC.